These 14 T cell receptor beta chains share one sample of origin, sequenced in a study of shared clonotypes between healthy human individuals. Some clones are missing from TCRdb's copy, which holds only in-frame ones; the method was immunoSEQ multiplex PCR. This sample has around 2.1 million clones, with approximately 94% found just once. What was sequenced was naive CD4+ T cells sorted from blood. The subset: CD45RA+ positively selected. The receptors here all came from a man aged 18 to 29 in good health.

The chain couples TRBV9 to TRBJ2-7, with D perhaps TRBD1 or TRBD2 (6 bases each). The CDR3 loop spans 18 amino acids. With 0 bases removed from V and 3 bases from J, the gap between germline ends came to 22 bases. Germline V CDR1 and CDR2: SGDLS, YYNGEE. The CDR3 bases are TGTGCCAGCAGCGTAGTAGGGGGGTATTGCGCCCTGAGCTACGAGCAGTACTTC. It specifies CASSVVGGYCALSYEQYF.

The chain carries TRBV18 and TRBJ1-1; 9 nucleotides align to TRBD1. V gave up 3 bases and J gave up 1 base; unmatched junction bases: 3. The CDR3 totals 15 residues. CDR1 and CDR2 from the germline V gene are KGHSH and LQKENI. CDR3: CASSPGQGGNTEAFF. The CDR3 coding sequence is TGTGCCAGCTCACCGGGACAGGGTGGGAACACTGAAGCTTTCTTT.

With regard to this clone: The sample holds other DNA sequences that translate to the same CDR3. V usage is TRBV7-2 and J usage is TRBJ1-3; D is unresolved. V was clipped by 2 bases and J by 4 bases, with 3 bases between them. This CDR3 region has 12 residues. Germline CDR1 and CDR2: SGHTA and FQGNSA. The CDR3 is CASSLRGNTIYF. The CDR3 bases are TGTGCCAGCAGCTTAAGGGGAAACACCATATATTTT.

The gene calls are TRBV18 and TRBJ2-2; D possibly corresponds to TRBD1 (6 bases). The germline V gene has CDR1 KGHSH and CDR2 LQKENI. This CDR3 contains 16 residues. Trimming removed 1 base at V and 2 bases at J, with 11 bases between. The DNA for the CDR3 is TGTGCCAGCTCACCACTAGGGACATTTAACACCGGGGAGCTGTTTTTT. Protein sequence: CASSPLGTFNTGELFF.

This clone was detected only once. V usage is TRBV11-2 and J usage is TRBJ2-2, with 10 positions matching TRBD2. This CDR3 is built from 14 residues. V gave up 8 bases and J gave up 1 base; unmatched junction bases: 1. CDR1 SGHAT and CDR2 FQNNGV come from the germline V gene. In DNA form, the CDR3 reads TGTGCCAGCTTAGCGGGAGGGAACACCGGGGAGCTGTTTTTT. Its protein is CASLAGGNTGELFF.

This rearrangement joins TRBV2 to TRBJ2-1, with unresolved D. CDR3 length: 13 amino acids. Trimming removed 5 bases from V and 4 bases from J, with 9 bases in between. The germline gives CDR1 SNHLY, CDR2 FYNNEI. The CDR3 DNA sequence: TGTGCCAGCAGTTCTAGTGCATACAATGAGCAGTTCTTC. This codes for CASSSSAYNEQFF.

The V call is TRBV4-1, the J call TRBJ2-7; a weak D match, TRBD2 (7 bases). Trimming shortened V by 4 bases and J by 1 base, and 17 bases separated the two germline ends. The CDR3 sequence is 16 residues long. CDR1 and CDR2 from the germline V gene are MGHRA and YSYEKL. The CDR3 region is CASSLLGASGSYEQYF. DNA for the CDR3: TGCGCCAGCAGCCTCTTGGGGGCTAGCGGATCCTACGAGCAGTACTTC.

This clone appeared once. The rearrangement links TRBV28 to TRBJ2-3; 12 bases are a match to TRBD2. Germline CDR1 is MDHEN and CDR2 is SYDVKM. The V and J ends lost 5 bases and 5 bases, in that order; junction bases with no gene match: 8. This CDR3 region has 16 residues. CDR3 DNA sequence: TGTGCCAGCAGTCCTCTAGCGGGGGGGCCAGGAGATACGCAGTATTTT. It specifies CASSPLAGGPGDTQYF.

The V gene is TRBV7-6, the J gene TRBJ2-5, with D perhaps TRBD1 or TRBD2 (5 bases each). Germline V gene sequence: CDR1 SGHVS, CDR2 FNYEAQ. Trimming took off 1 base at V and 4 bases at J, with 13 bases between the two ends. This CDR3 has 15 amino acids. CDR3 sequence (DNA): TGTGCCAGCAGCTTAGTGGCAACAGGAGGAGAGACCCAGTACTTC. Translating gives CASSLVATGGETQYF. The complete variable domain, with remaining parts taken from reference TRBV7-6 and TRBJ2-5, reads GAGVSQSPRYKVTKRGQDVALRCDPISGHVSLYWYRQALGQGPEFLTYFNYEAQQDKSGLPNDRFSAERPEGSISTLTIQRTEQRDSAMYRCASSLVATGGETQYFGPGTRLLVL.

This chain connects TRBV18 to TRBJ2-7; D is perhaps TRBD2 (5 bases). Germline V CDR1 and CDR2: KGHSH, LQKENI. The CDR3 contains 14 residues. Trimming removed 2 bases at V and 7 bases at J, with 15 bases between. CDR3: CASSPSTSWREQYF. The CDR3 bases are TGTGCCAGCTCACCATCCACTAGTTGGAGGGAGCAGTACTTC. The whole variable domain, remainder taken from reference TRBV18 and TRBJ2-7, is NAGVMQNPRHLVRRRGQEARLRCSPMKGHSHVYWYRQLPEEGLKFMVYLQKENIIDESGMPKERFSAEFPKEGPSILRIQQVVRGDSAAYFCASSPSTSWREQYFGPGTRLTVT.

V and J are TRBV6-1 and TRBJ1-3; a weak D match, TRBD1 (5 bases). With 6 bases removed from V and 3 bases from J, the gap between germline ends came to 12 bases. The CDR3 covers 14 residues. Germline V gives CDR1 MNHNS, CDR2 SASEGT. This CDR3 is CASRPGGVGNTIYF. DNA of the CDR3: TGTGCCAGCAGACCGGGGGGGGTTGGAAACACCATATATTTT.

The V gene is TRBV19, the J gene TRBJ1-2; D not resolved. The germline V gene encodes CDR1 LNHDA and CDR2 SQIVND (reference sequence). V dropped 5 bases and J dropped 8 bases, with 9 bases sitting between them. The CDR3 covers 11 residues. The CDR3: CASSHTRGYTF. In DNA form, the CDR3 reads TGTGCCAGTAGTCATACCCGAGGCTACACCTTC.

The chain combines TRBV4-3 with TRBJ2-1; 10 bases are a match to TRBD1. With 1 base clipped from V and 5 bases from J, the junction kept 8 bases outside the gene matches. CDR1 and CDR2 from the germline V gene are LGHNA and YSLEER. This CDR3 has 17 amino acids. The CDR3 DNA reads as TGCGCCAGCAGCCAAGGGTCCTGGGACAGGGGAAACAATGAGCAGTTCTTC. This codes for CASSQGSWDRGNNEQFF.

This chain joins TRBV28 and TRBJ2-1, with TRBD2 matching over 11 bases. V lost 2 bases to trimming and J lost 0 bases; unmatched junction nucleotides: 6. Germline CDR1 is MDHEN and CDR2 is SYDVKM. The CDR3 spans 18 residues. CDR3 sequence: CASSLRTSGSSSYNEQFF. CDR3 coding DNA: TGTGCCAGCAGTTTAAGGACTAGCGGGTCTAGCTCCTACAATGAGCAGTTCTTC.